The 12 T cell receptor beta chains below come from one sample, sequenced in a study of OX40 agonist ivuxolimab in advanced cancers. Only in-frame clones appear in the TCRdb table, and some are missing; sequencing was by immunoSEQ multiplex PCR. The sample includes some 65,000 clones, over 75% of them seen just once. Sequenced material: CD4+ or CD8+ T cells sorted from blood, taken in a trial of the OX40 agonist ivuxolimab. These receptors were collected from an adult with an advanced solid tumor such as melanoma, head and neck, liver or kidney cancer.

This chain uses TRBV29-1 with TRBJ2-3; TRBD1 might be the D (6 bases). Per germline, CDR1 SQVTM and CDR2 ANQGSEA. The CDR3 runs to 14 residues. The germline V and J ends were trimmed by 5 bases and 1 base, with 13 bases remaining between them. Here the CDR3 DNA reads TGCAGCGTTCGGGCAGGACAGCGCACAGATACGCAGTATTTT. Protein: CSVRAGQRTDTQYF.

The CDR3 loop reads CASSLGQGGGGELFF. Here the CDR3 DNA reads TGTGCCAGCAGCCTAGGACAGGGTGGAGGGGGGGAGCTGTTTTTT. The V and J genes are TRBV7-8 and TRBJ2-2; TRBD1 matches at 8 bases. Germline CDR1 and CDR2: SGHVS and FQNEAQ. The length of the CDR3 is 15 residues. V shed 5 bases, J shed 8 bases, and the junction held 10 bases outside the gene matches.

The V gene is TRBV10-3, the J gene TRBJ2-1, with D possibly being TRBD2 (5 bases). V lost 7 bases and J lost 0, with 13 bases in between. This CDR3 comprises 15 residues. Germline V gives CDR1 ENHRY, CDR2 SYGVKD. The CDR3 nucleotides read TGTGCCATCACCTCGGACTTAAACTCCTACAATGAGCAGTTCTTC. Its protein product is CAITSDLNSYNEQFF.

The gene calls are TRBV6-5 and TRBJ1-2; 7 positions agree with TRBD1. The CDR3 totals 13 residues. In germline, CDR1 is MNHEY, CDR2 SVGAGI. V was clipped by 5 bases and J by 4 bases; unmatched bases: 4. The CDR3 sequence: CASSVTGSYGYTF. The CDR3, as DNA: TGTGCCAGCAGTGTGACAGGGAGCTATGGCTACACCTTC.

This chain uses TRBV7-9 with TRBJ1-1; TRBD1 matches 7 bases. From germline, CDR1 is SEHNR and CDR2 FQNEAQ (reference sequence). The V gene end was trimmed by 4 bases and the J gene end by 7 bases; junction bases not matched to a gene: 9. The CDR3 totals 14 residues. CDR3 nucleotides: TGTGCCAGCAGCTACCGTGACAGGGTTGTTGAAGCTTTCTTT. As protein: CASSYRDRVVEAFF.

The chain links TRBV11-2 to TRBJ1-6; TRBD1 agrees at 7 bases. The germline V gene has CDR1 SGHAT and CDR2 FQNNGV. This CDR3 has 16 residues. V lost 7 bases and J lost 7; bases outside the gene matches: 13. CDR3 loop: CASTLRVGTVNSPLHF. The CDR3 bases are TGTGCCAGCACCCTTCGCGTGGGGACAGTAAATTCACCCCTCCACTTT.

This clone appeared a single time. V gene TRBV5-4 combines with J gene TRBJ1-3; D is unclear. CDR3 length: 14 residues. V was pared by 0 bases and J by 0 bases, with 4 bases between. Per the germline V gene, CDR1 is SGHNT and CDR2 is YYREEE (reference sequence). The CDR3 is CASSLGHSGNTIYF. DNA of the CDR3: TGTGCCAGCAGCTTGGGCCACTCTGGAAACACCATATATTTT.

V is TRBV6-4 and J is TRBJ1-5; D possibly corresponds to TRBD1 (5 bases). Germline CDR1 is MRHNA and CDR2 is SNTAGT. The germline V and J ends were trimmed by 3 bases and 7 bases, with 13 bases remaining between them. The CDR3 sequence is 14 residues long. CDR3 DNA sequence: TGTGCCAGCAGTGAAGAGGCAAGGGGCCAGCCCCAGCATTTT. Residues: CASSEEARGQPQHF.

V usage is TRBV7-2 and J usage is TRBJ2-3; 7 bases fit TRBD2. The V gene end was trimmed by 5 bases and the J gene end by 3 bases; junction bases not matched to a gene: 20. Per germline, CDR1 SGHTA and CDR2 FQGNSA. CDR3 length: 19 residues. The CDR3 bases are TGTGCCAGCAGCCGAGGACTAGGAGGATACCAAAGGAAAACAGATACGCAGTATTTT. Its translation: CASSRGLGGYQRKTDTQYF. The full variable domain, its missing parts supplied by reference TRBV7-2 and TRBJ2-3, is GAGVSQSPSNKVTEKGKDVELRCDPISGHTALYWYRQSLGQGLEFLIYFQGNSAPDKSGLPSDRFSAERTGGSVSTLTIQRTQQEDSAVYLCASSRGLGGYQRKTDTQYFGPGTRLTVL.

The CDR3 loop is CASSQSGQGAFEQYF. CDR3 DNA: TGTGCCAGCAGCCAATCGGGACAGGGGGCTTTCGAGCAGTACTTC. V usage is TRBV4-2 and J usage is TRBJ2-5, with 12 bases lining up with TRBD1. The end of the DNA fits TRBJ2-7 better, so the J call may be wrong. Germline CDR1 is LGHNA and CDR2 is YNFKEQ. The CDR3 runs to 15 residues.

The J gene is TRBJ1-1, the V gene TRBV25-1, with a possible D match to TRBD1 (5 bases). Germline loops: CDR1 MGHDK, CDR2 SYGVNS. The V end was cut by 7 bases, the J end by 3 bases, with 18 bases between. The CDR3 has 15 residues. The DNA of the CDR3 is TGTGCCAGCATGAAGGTGGGGGGGAGGGACACTGAAGCTTTCTTT. Amino acid sequence: CASMKVGGRDTEAFF.

V and J are TRBV21-1 and TRBJ1-1. TRBV21-1 represents a pseudogene. CDR3 length equals 12 residues. Written as DNA, the CDR3 is TGTGCCAGCAGCACTCGATACACTGAAGCTTTCTTT. Its translation is CASSTRYTEAFF.